One and the same sample provided the 3 T cell receptor beta chains below, sequenced in a study of blood T cell repertoires in COVID-19. The data were produced by immunoSEQ multiplex PCR, yet TCRdb's version contains in-frame clones alone and is incomplete. In the table there are about 170,000 clones, about 79% of which are singletons. Sequencing was performed on PBMCs or T cells enriched from blood (not recorded which). The receptor set was obtained from a man in his fifties or sixties who had recovered from COVID-19.

The chain recombines TRBV6-5 with TRBJ2-7; possible D gene TRBD1, 6 bases. Germline V gives CDR1 MNHEY, CDR2 SVGAGI. This CDR3 contains 13 residues. Trimming took off 6 bases at V and 3 bases at J, with 12 bases between the two ends. The CDR3, as DNA: TGTGCCAGCAGGGGGGACAAGCTCTACGAGCAGTACTTC. Its translation is CASRGDKLYEQYF.

This clone came up once. The chain couples TRBV3-1 (or the pseudogene TRBV3-2) to TRBJ2-2; 7 nucleotides line up with TRBD1. V shed 5 bases, J shed 6 bases, and the junction held 6 bases outside the gene matches. Germline loops: CDR1 LGHDT, CDR2 YNNKEL (reference sequence). The CDR3 has 14 amino acids. The CDR3 loop is CASSTQGQAGELFF. CDR3 in DNA: TGTGCCAGCAGCACACAGGGGCAAGCCGGGGAGCTGTTTTTT.

This clone was found once. The chain recombines TRBV5-1 with TRBJ2-7; D is possibly TRBD2 (7 bases). Per germline, CDR1 SGHRS and CDR2 YFSETQ. This CDR3 comprises 13 residues. V dropped 7 bases and J dropped 4 bases, with 15 bases sitting between them. The CDR3 is CASGWEGGYEQYF. The CDR3 DNA reads TGCGCCAGCGGCTGGGAGGGGGGATACGAGCAGTACTTC.